This T cell receptor beta chain was retrieved from a study of control samples from healthy donors and cancer patients. Per germline, CDR1 SGHRS and CDR2 YFSETQ. The CDR3 extends over 15 amino acids. V gave up 2 bases and J gave up 2 bases, with 13 bases separating them. Produced via immunoSEQ multiplex PCR; TCRdb's table is partial and in-frame only. The sample lists roughly 120,000 clones; around nine tenths were seen once. The chain is built from TRBV5-1 and TRBJ1-2, with D tentatively TRBD1 (6 bases). This TCR was sampled from a woman in her seventies in good health. The sequencing input was blood. For the CDR3, the DNA is TGCGCCAGCAGCTTAGCAGCCGGGACAAACTATGGCTACACCTTC. This gives the protein CASSLAAGTNYGYTF.